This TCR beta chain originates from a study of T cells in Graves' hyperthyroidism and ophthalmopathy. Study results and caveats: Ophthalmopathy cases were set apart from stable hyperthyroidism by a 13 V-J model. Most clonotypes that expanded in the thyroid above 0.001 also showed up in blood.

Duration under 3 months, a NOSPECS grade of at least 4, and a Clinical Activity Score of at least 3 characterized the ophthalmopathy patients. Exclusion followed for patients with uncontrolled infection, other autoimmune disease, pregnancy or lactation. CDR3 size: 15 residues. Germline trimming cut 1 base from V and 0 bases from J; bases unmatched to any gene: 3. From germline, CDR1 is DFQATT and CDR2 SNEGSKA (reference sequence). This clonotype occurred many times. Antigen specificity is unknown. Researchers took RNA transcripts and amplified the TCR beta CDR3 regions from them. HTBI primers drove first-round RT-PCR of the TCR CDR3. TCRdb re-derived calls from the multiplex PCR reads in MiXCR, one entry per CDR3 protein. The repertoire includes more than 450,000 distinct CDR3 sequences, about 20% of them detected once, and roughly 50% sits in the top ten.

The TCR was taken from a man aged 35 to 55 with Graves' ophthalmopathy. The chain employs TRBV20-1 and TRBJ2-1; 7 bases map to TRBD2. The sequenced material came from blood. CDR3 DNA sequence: TGCAGTGCTAGAGCTGCGGGGGACTCCTACAATGAGCAGTTCTTC. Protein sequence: CSARAAGDSYNEQFF.